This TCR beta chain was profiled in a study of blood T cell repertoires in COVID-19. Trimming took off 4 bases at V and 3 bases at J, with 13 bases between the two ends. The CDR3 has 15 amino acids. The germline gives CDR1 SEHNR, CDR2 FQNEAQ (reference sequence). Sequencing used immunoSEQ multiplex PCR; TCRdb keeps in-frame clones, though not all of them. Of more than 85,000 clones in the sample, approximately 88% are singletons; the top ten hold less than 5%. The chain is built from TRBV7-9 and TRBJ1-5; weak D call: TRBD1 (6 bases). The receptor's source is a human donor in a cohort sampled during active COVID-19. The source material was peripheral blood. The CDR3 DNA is TGTGCCAGCAGCTCTGGTGACAGGAACAATCAGCCCCAGCATTTT. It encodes CASSSGDRNNQPQHF.